This T cell receptor (beta chain) was sequenced in a study of blood T cell repertoires in COVID-19. Study-level information: COVID-19 samples collected from the United States, Italy and Spain covered acute and convalescent phases. T cells, B-cell-depleted T cells, or PBMCs provided the cDNA or gDNA that served as material.

Self-reported history from a screening survey and questionnaire set each donor's cohort. Resolution of symptoms, clearance, or two negative PCRs was present in recovered Cohort 3 donors. Sequenced by immunoSEQ multiplex PCR; TCRdb stores in-frame clones only, minus some. The table includes around 200,000 clones, less than 85% detected once. The CDR3 is 16 residues long. The V and J ends lost 7 bases and 0 bases, in that order; junction bases with no gene match: 8. Germline-derived CDR1 and CDR2 are LNHDA and SQIVND (reference sequence). The chain has TRBV19 and TRBJ1-1; the match to TRBD1 covers 10 bases. Sample: PBMCs or T cells enriched from blood (not recorded which). The TCR sequence derives from a man aged 40-49 years who had recovered from COVID-19. The CDR3 region has the DNA TGTGCCAGTAACGGACAGGGGGGTTTTATGAACACTGAAGCTTTCTTT. Its translation: CASNGQGGFMNTEAFF.